The subject of this entry is one T cell receptor (beta chain). Its cognate antigen is unknown. This table comes from immunoSEQ multiplex PCR, and its TCRdb copy is limited to in-frame clones, with some not included. The table has some 11,000 clones, 45% to 50% seen once. The data were taken from a study of T cell clonotyping in hematopoietic cell transplantation. General observations from the study: At the given depth, recipient repertoires were over 95% de novo clonotypes.

Recipients were bled about 28 days pretransplant and at posttransplant days 30, 100, 180. The sequence was collected from a male patient aged 45-60 years who had an allogeneic stem cell transplant from an unrelated donor, so the T cells may come from the graft donor. Some clones in this sample may be carry-over from other donors' samples. This specimen consisted of PBMCs, obtained 30 days after allogeneic stem cell transplant.

This chain's CDR3 is CASSLKTGTDTQYF. As DNA, the CDR3 is TGTGCCAGCAGTCTTAAGACAGGCACAGATACGCAGTATTTT. The V gene is TRBV2, the J gene TRBJ2-3, with TRBD1 as a possible D gene (5 bases). Germline values: CDR1 SNHLY, CDR2 FYNNEI. The CDR3 loop spans 14 amino acids. The V end lost 5 bases, the J end lost 1 base, and 10 bases lay between the germline ends.